These T cell receptor beta chains were read from a single sample in a study of T cells in tumors after PD-1 blockade. Sequenced by immunoSEQ multiplex PCR; TCRdb stores in-frame clones only, minus some. The sample lists around 21,000 clones; over 70% were seen once. Sequencing was performed on PBMCs, taken after anti-PD-1 therapy. Receptor source: a human donor with advanced basal cell or squamous cell carcinoma (not recorded which). The CDR3 runs from the conserved cysteine through the conserved F or W. The D gene is left open where the match is weak. Some rows mark clone size as missing; the rest say once, few, many or name a class of expanded clone.

size | J | V | D | DNA | CDR3
NA | TRBJ2-5 | TRBV7-8 | NA | TGTGCCAGCAGCTTAATTGACAGGCGAAATTCCCAAGAGACCCAGTACTTC | CASSLIDRRNSQETQYF
NA | TRBJ1-6 | TRBV10-2 | NA | TGCGCCAGCAGTGACAGGTGGGATTCACCCCTCCACTTT | CASSDRWDSPLHF
NA | TRBJ2-3 | TRBV7-9 | NA | TGTGCCAGCAGCTCCCCTTCGGGGGCCGTAGATACGCAGTATTTT | CASSSPSGAVDTQYF
NA | TRBJ2-1 | TRBV6-5 | NA | TGTGCCAGCAGTTCCACAGGAAGGTATTTCTTC | CASSSTGRYFF
NA | TRBJ2-3 | TRBV5-1 | TRBD2 | TGCGCCAGCAGCACTAGCGGGGGGGCCGGAGATACGCAGTATTTT | CASSTSGGAGDTQYF
NA | TRBJ2-2 | TRBV10-3 | TRBD1 | TGTGCCAGCCGGGACAGGGGGCGCCCCGGGGAGCTGTTTTTT | CASRDRGRPGELFF
NA | TRBJ1-2 | TRBV6-5 | NA | TGTGCCAGCAGTTACGTATACCGGGACGCAAAAGGGGGCTACACCTTC | CASSYVYRDAKGGYTF
NA | TRBJ2-3 | TRBV28 | TRBD1 | TGTGCCAGCAGTTCCTCCTCCATACAGGGGAACGCAGATACGCAGTATTTT | CASSSSSIQGNADTQYF
NA | TRBJ2-5 | TRBV5-1 | TRBD1 | TGCGCCAGCACCCAGACCGGGACAGGGGCGAGGGAGACCCAGTACTTC | CASTQTGTGARETQYF
NA | TRBJ1-2 | TRBV10-3 | NA | TGTGCCATCAGTGAGTCGCGAGTACCGGGGAACTATGGCTACACCTTC | CAISESRVPGNYGYTF
medium-sized | TRBJ1-1 | TRBV7-8 | TRBD1 | TGTGCCAGCAGCTTAGGGGGAGGGACAGGGACTGAAGCTTTCTTT | CASSLGGGTGTEAFF
NA | TRBJ2-3 | TRBV25-1 | NA | TGTGCCAGCAGTGATCAGCGGACTACAGATACGCAGTATTTT | CASSDQRTTDTQYF
NA | TRBJ2-7 | TRBV6-4 | TRBD1 | TGTGCCAGCAGTGACTCACCAGGGGGCGTTTACGAGCAGTACTTC | CASSDSPGGVYEQYF
NA | TRBJ1-3 | TRBV2 | NA | TGTGCCAGCAGTGCTCTTCCCTCTGGAAACACCATATATTTT | CASSALPSGNTIYF
NA | TRBJ1-1 | TRBV3-1/TRBV3-2 | NA | TGTGCCAGCAGTCCGAGGCCAAACACTGAAGCTTTCTTT | CASSPRPNTEAFF
NA | TRBJ1-1 | TRBV19 | NA | TGTGCCAGCATCTCCGCGGGGGCTTCAAGCACTGAAGCTTTCTTT | CASISAGASSTEAFF
NA | TRBJ1-3 | TRBV12-3/TRBV12-4 | NA | TGTGCCAGCAGTGAGGTAGTTTTGGACACCATATATTTT | CASSEVVLDTIYF
NA | TRBJ2-1 | TRBV4-1 | NA | TGCGCCAGCAGCCAAGAAGGCGGTTATGAGCAGTTCTTC | CASSQEGGYEQFF
NA | TRBJ1-2 | TRBV11-3 | NA | TGTGCCAGCAGCTCCGGTGGTGACGGCTATGGCTACACCTTC | CASSSGGDGYGYTF
NA | TRBJ1-6 | TRBV28 | TRBD1 | TGTGCCAGCAGTTTAGGGACAGGGGTAATTTCCTATAATTCACCCCTCCACTTT | CASSLGTGVISYNSPLHF
once | TRBJ2-1 | TRBV21-1 | NA | TGTGCCAGCAGCAAAGGGAACGGGAGGTACCTCTACAATGAGCAGTTCTTC | CASSKGNGRYLYNEQFF
NA | TRBJ2-3 | TRBV28 | NA | TGTGCCAGCAGTTTTAGATTTTCGGGTACAGATACGCAGTATTTT | CASSFRFSGTDTQYF
NA | TRBJ2-5 | TRBV5-1 | TRBD2 | TGCGCCAGCAGCTTGCTAGCGGGAGTCGGGCAAGAGACCCAGTACTTC | CASSLLAGVGQETQYF
NA | TRBJ1-5 | TRBV19 | NA | TGTGCCAGTAGTATTGTGGGAAAACTTAGCAATCAGCCCCAGCATTTT | CASSIVGKLSNQPQHF
NA | TRBJ2-3 | TRBV4-1 | NA | TGCGCCAGCAGCCAACAGAGTACCACAGATACGCAGTATTTT | CASSQQSTTDTQYF
NA | TRBJ1-5 | TRBV6-1 | NA | TGTGCCAGCAGGCAAGAAATAGGGCAGCCCCAGCATTTT | CASRQEIGQPQHF
NA | TRBJ2-4 | TRBV19 | NA | TGTGCCAGTAGTATAGGGGCTCATTTCAAAAACATTCAGTACTTC | CASSIGAHFKNIQYF